The T cell receptor (beta chain) under discussion was sequenced for a study of blood T cell repertoires in COVID-19. Across the whole study: COVID-19 samples collected from the United States, Italy and Spain covered acute and convalescent phases. Sources were T cells, B-cell-depleted T cells, or PBMCs; the material itself was cDNA or gDNA.

The V and J ends lost 7 bases and 7 bases respectively, with 14 bases between them. Germline CDR1 is MNHEY and CDR2 is SVGAGI. The CDR3 spans 14 residues. Original processing methods: Amplification from reference gene primers served as the basis for estimated nucleated cell counts. Profiling relied on immunoSEQ multiplex PCR, and the TCRdb table lists in-frame clones only, not all of them. V and J calls and clone size are as listed in that table; D and trimming were resolved from the DNA. The table has around 150,000 clones, approximately 88% seen once. This clone turned up a few times. Input material: peripheral blood. This receptor was taken from a woman older than 75 with active or convalescent COVID-19. The chain couples TRBV6-5 to TRBJ1-6; D unclear. The CDR3 here is CASMRESANSPLHF. CDR3 bases: TGTGCCAGCATGAGGGAAAGTGCCAATTCACCCCTCCACTTT.